Included here is one T cell receptor (beta chain) sequence, with context. The V end lost 5 bases, the J end lost 3 bases, and 17 bases lay between the germline ends. The germline gives CDR1 SGHTA, CDR2 FQGNSA. The CDR3 is made up of 15 amino acids. This record comes from a study of response to subunit inactivated influenza vaccine. Each CDR3 protein is one row after TCRdb ran MiXCR on the RT-PCR reads. Altogether around 570,000 distinct CDR3 sequences are present, less than 10% being singletons, with the ten largest covering 13%. The clonotype was recovered from a man aged 50 to 75 who received an inactivated influenza vaccine. This chain uses TRBV7-2 with TRBJ2-7; tentative D call: TRBD1 (5 bases). The sample here was PBMCs from blood, taken around 2 years after vaccination. The CDR3, as DNA: TGTGCCAGCAGCAAAGGGGTAGACGGAATCTACGAGCAGTACTTC. It translates to CASSKGVDGIYEQYF. Filled out from reference TRBV7-2 and TRBJ2-7, the complete variable domain reads GAGVSQSPSNKVTEKGKDVELRCDPISGHTALYWYRQSLGQGLEFLIYFQGNSAPDKSGLPSDRFSAERTGGSVSTLTIQRTQQEDSAVYLCASSKGVDGIYEQYFGPGTRLTVT.